What follows are 32 T cell receptor beta chains derived from one specimen sequenced in a study of blood T cell repertoires in COVID-19. Some clones are missing from TCRdb's copy, which holds only in-frame ones; the method was immunoSEQ multiplex PCR. The table records 90,000 to 130,000 clones, 82% of them present only once. The specimen sequenced was peripheral blood. All receptors derive from a man in his sixties or seventies with acute or convalescent COVID-19.

CDR3 loop: CASSSQGTRSGNTIYF. The CDR3 coding sequence is TGTGCCAGCAGCTCGCAGGGGACCAGGTCTGGAAACACCATATATTTT. V is TRBV5-5 and J is TRBJ1-3; weak D call: TRBD1 (6 bases). The CDR3 extends over 16 amino acids. CDR1 is SGHKS and CDR2 is YYEKEE in the germline V gene (reference sequence). V lost 3 bases to trimming and J lost 1 base, with 14 bases between them.

CDR3: CASSPARIRNTIYF. As DNA, the CDR3 is TGTGCCAGCAGCCCGGCGAGGATACGAAACACCATATATTTT. The genes are TRBV6-5 and TRBJ1-3; D unclear. V lost 6 bases to trimming and J lost 5 bases, with 14 bases between them. CDR1 and CDR2 from the germline V gene are MNHEY and SVGAGI. There are 14 residues in the CDR3.

The chain links TRBV5-4 to TRBJ1-1; no clear D gene. The CDR3 is 16 amino acids. CDR1 SGHNT and CDR2 YYREEE come from the germline V gene (reference sequence). The V gene lost 0 bases and the J gene lost 4 bases, with 16 bases spanning the gap. This chain's CDR3 is CASSLGQPLRGTEAFF. CDR3 nucleotides: TGTGCCAGCAGCTTGGGGCAGCCGCTTCGAGGCACTGAAGCTTTCTTT.

The chain recombines TRBV15 with TRBJ2-5, with D unresolved. CDR3 length: 14 residues. The germline V and J ends were trimmed by 1 base and 2 bases, with 8 bases remaining between them. Germline V CDR1 and CDR2: LNHNV, YYDKDF (reference sequence). The CDR3 region is CATSRVGVQETQYF. In DNA, the CDR3 is TGTGCCACCAGCAGAGTAGGAGTGCAAGAGACCCAGTACTTC.

This clone is a singleton in its sample. The chain has TRBV19 and TRBJ2-7, with TRBD2 matching over 13 bases. The CDR3 runs 19 residues. Germline assignment: CDR1 LNHDA and CDR2 SQIVND (reference sequence). With 4 bases clipped from V and 1 base from J, the junction kept 13 bases outside the gene matches. CDR3 amino acids: CASSRSAGGTSGVSYEQYF. For the CDR3, the DNA is TGTGCCAGTAGTAGATCCGCCGGGGGGACTAGCGGGGTTTCCTACGAGCAGTACTTC. The variable domain in full, completed from reference TRBV19 and TRBJ2-7, reads DGGITQSPKYLFRKEGQNVTLSCEQNLNHDAMYWYRQDPGQGLRLIYYSQIVNDFQKGDIAEGYSVSREKKESFPLTVTSAQKNPTAFYLCASSRSAGGTSGVSYEQYFGPGTRLTVT.

Remarks on this clone: This may be a read error: a much more frequent sequence differs by one nucleotide. The chain links TRBV28 to TRBJ1-5; D uncertain. CDR1 is MDHEN, CDR2 SYDVKM, per germline. Between the trimmed V and J ends, which lost 3 bases and 2 bases, there was a span of 5 bases. The CDR3 consists of 13 residues. The CDR3 loop is CASSFAGNQPQHF. CDR3 bases: TGTGCCAGCAGTTTCGCGGGCAATCAGCCCCAGCATTTT.

The V and J genes are TRBV19 and TRBJ1-5, with D perhaps matching TRBD1 (6 bases). V lost 5 bases and J lost 7, with 12 bases in between. This CDR3 has 13 amino acids. CDR1 is LNHDA, CDR2 SQIVND, per germline (reference sequence). This CDR3 reads CASSSTGKQPQHF. DNA of the CDR3: TGTGCCAGTAGTTCCACAGGGAAACAGCCCCAGCATTTT.

This clone was picked up one time. J is TRBJ2-1 and V is TRBV5-5; D remains unclear. The germline V gene encodes CDR1 SGHKS and CDR2 YYEKEE (reference sequence). Between the trimmed V and J ends, which lost 4 bases and 4 bases, there was a span of 6 bases. This CDR3 has 12 amino acids. CDR3 amino acids: CASSLQYNEQFF. DNA of the CDR3: TGTGCCAGCAGCCTTCAGTACAATGAGCAGTTCTTC.

This clone was seen just once. This chain joins TRBV28 and TRBJ2-3, with 8 bases fitting TRBD2. CDR1 and CDR2 from the germline V gene are MDHEN and SYDVKM. J was trimmed by 3 bases and V by 5 bases; bases with no gene match: 7. The CDR3 runs to 15 residues. CDR3 residues: CASSRSGSGTDTQYF. The CDR3 region has the DNA TGTGCCAGCAGTCGGAGCGGGAGTGGGACAGATACGCAGTATTTT. Complete variable domain (other parts from reference TRBV28 and TRBJ2-3): DVKVTQSSRYLVKRTGEKVFLECVQDMDHENMFWYRQDPGLGLRLIYFSYDVKMKEKGDIPEGYSVSREKKERFSLILESASTNQTSMYLCASSRSGSGTDTQYFGPGTRLTVL.

V gene TRBV30 combines with J gene TRBJ2-1, with no clear D. CDR3 length: 15 amino acids. V shed 3 bases and J shed 4 bases, with 16 bases lying between them. Germline values: CDR1 GTSNPN, CDR2 SVGIG (reference sequence). The CDR3 bases are TGTGCCTGGAGGAGGCCGGCCCCCTTTTACAATGAGCAGTTCTTC. As protein: CAWRRPAPFYNEQFF.

The V and J genes are TRBV7-8 and TRBJ1-6, with 8 positions matching TRBD1. Germline CDR1 and CDR2: SGHVS and FQNEAQ. J was trimmed by 10 bases and V by 1 base; bases with no gene match: 6. This CDR3 has 15 residues. The chain's CDR3 is CASSLGGTGRSPLHF. Here the CDR3 DNA reads TGTGCCAGCAGCTTAGGCGGGACAGGCCGGTCACCCCTCCACTTT.

The rearrangement links TRBV2 to TRBJ2-1, with 8 nucleotides matching TRBD1. CDR1 and CDR2 from the germline V gene are SNHLY and FYNNEI. CDR3 length equals 13 residues. J lost 15 bases, V lost 6 bases, and 13 bases had no gene match. The CDR3, as DNA: TGTGCCAGCAGCAATCAAGAGACAGGGGCGGCGTTCTTC. Translation gives CASSNQETGAAFF.

The V gene is TRBV6-2 or TRBV6-3, the J gene TRBJ2-7; tentatively, D is TRBD2 (5 bases). There are 16 residues in the CDR3. The germline V gene encodes CDR1 MNHEY and CDR2 SVGEGT. V was pared by 6 bases and J by 0 bases, with 18 bases between. The CDR3 region is CASSPEVFPSSYEQYF. CDR3 nucleotides: TGTGCCAGCAGCCCGGAGGTCTTTCCAAGCTCCTACGAGCAGTACTTC.

The chain carries TRBV5-1 and TRBJ2-1; D is possibly TRBD2 (7 bases). V lost 6 bases and J lost 3, with 28 bases in between. The CDR3 consists of 19 residues. Per germline, CDR1 SGHRS and CDR2 YFSETQ. The chain's CDR3 is CASTSGGGGLAVHYNEQFF. The CDR3 nucleotides read TGCGCCAGCACTTCTGGAGGGGGAGGTCTAGCGGTACACTACAATGAGCAGTTCTTC.

The chain is built from TRBV2 and TRBJ1-5, with D tentatively TRBD1 (6 bases). V lost 6 bases to trimming and J lost 7 bases, with 13 bases between them. CDR3 length equals 13 residues. Germline V gene data show CDR1 as SNHLY and CDR2 as FYNNEI. The CDR3 loop reads CASRWTDGQPQHF. The CDR3 DNA sequence: TGTGCCAGCAGATGGACAGACGGACAGCCCCAGCATTTT. Drawing the rest from reference TRBV2 and TRBJ1-5, the complete variable domain is EPEVTQTPSHQVTQMGQEVILRCVPISNHLYFYWYRQILGQKVEFLVSFYNNEISEKSEIFDDQFSVERPDGSNFTLKIRSTKLEDSAMYFCASRWTDGQPQHFGDGTRLSIL.

The rearrangement links TRBV30 to TRBJ1-6; D perhaps matches TRBD1 (5 bases). Per germline, CDR1 GTSNPN and CDR2 SVGIG (reference sequence). The CDR3 loop spans 14 amino acids. The ends were cut back, 0 bases at V and 9 bases at J, with 12 bases in the middle. The CDR3 loop is CAWSVLRVTSPLHF. The CDR3 nucleotides are TGTGCCTGGAGTGTACTCAGGGTGACTTCACCCCTCCACTTT.

DNA for the CDR3: TGTGCCAGCAGCCCCCGTGGGGGGTTGAACTACAATGAGCAGTTCTTC. This translates into CASSPRGGLNYNEQFF. This sequence joins TRBV7-3 and TRBJ2-1; TRBD2 is a possible D gene (6 bases). The V end was cut by 5 bases, the J end by 3 bases, with 17 bases between. Germline values: CDR1 SGHTA, CDR2 FQGTGA. The CDR3 has 16 amino acids.

This clone was counted a single time. The CDR3 loop is CASFTGLAGAETQYF. The CDR3 DNA reads as TGTGCCAGCTTCACCGGACTAGCGGGTGCCGAGACCCAGTACTTC. The J gene is TRBJ2-5, the V gene TRBV28; 11 nucleotides align to TRBD2. The trim removed 8 bases at V and 5 bases at J, leaving 10 bases unmatched. Germline V lookup: CDR1 MDHEN, CDR2 SYDVKM. CDR3 length equals 15 residues. The full variable domain, in which reference TRBV28 and TRBJ2-5 provide the parts outside the CDR3, is DVKVTQSSRYLVKRTGEKVFLECVQDMDHENMFWYRQDPGLGLRLIYFSYDVKMKEKGDIPEGYSVSREKKERFSLILESASTNQTSMYLCASFTGLAGAETQYFGPGTRLLVL.

The chain carries TRBV5-4 and TRBJ1-3; TRBD1 matches 11 bases. The CDR3 contains 15 residues. V shed 4 bases, J shed 8 bases, and the junction held 8 bases outside the gene matches. CDR1 and CDR2 from the germline V gene are SGHNT and YYREEE (reference sequence). In DNA form, the CDR3 reads TGTGCCAGCAGCAAAAGCCGGGACAGGGGGGACACCATATATTTT. This codes for CASSKSRDRGDTIYF.

This rearrangement joins TRBV5-1 to TRBJ2-1; TRBD2 matches at 8 bases. The V and J ends lost 6 bases and 4 bases, in that order; junction bases with no gene match: 12. The germline V gene encodes CDR1 SGHRS and CDR2 YFSETQ. The CDR3 has 16 residues. CDR3 nucleotides: TGCGCCAGCAACGGAGGGGCGGGAGGAGGGTACAATGAGCAGTTCTTC. This codes for CASNGGAGGGYNEQFF.

This chain connects TRBV27 to TRBJ2-7, with 11 bases identical to TRBD1. CDR3 length: 18 residues. Trimming took 6 bases from V and 7 from J; bases not matched to a gene: 20. CDR1 MNHEY and CDR2 SMNVEV come from the germline V gene (reference sequence). The CDR3: CASRRNKGQGASLLEQYF. CDR3 bases: TGTGCCAGCAGGAGGAATAAAGGACAGGGGGCGAGTCTTCTTGAGCAGTACTTC.

V gene TRBV6-5 combines with J gene TRBJ1-2, with no clear D. The CDR3 runs 15 residues. CDR1 and CDR2 (germline): MNHEY, SVGAGI. V was trimmed by 6 bases and J by 2 bases, leaving 16 bases between them. The CDR3 sequence: CASSPEVGRNYGYTF. The DNA of the CDR3 is TGTGCCAGCAGCCCGGAGGTAGGGAGGAACTATGGCTACACCTTC.

The chain has TRBV5-4 and TRBJ2-3, with a weak D call TRBD2 (5 bases). CDR1 is SGHNT, CDR2 YYREEE, per germline (reference sequence). Trimming took off 6 bases at V and 6 bases at J, with 17 bases between the two ends. This CDR3 contains 14 residues. The DNA for the CDR3 is TGTGCCAGCACCACGGGAAGGGATGCGGATACGCAGTATTTT. Translated, it gives CASTTGRDADTQYF.

J is TRBJ2-5 and V is TRBV20-1; D is uncertain. Trimming shortened V by 3 bases and J by 2 bases, and 16 bases separated the two germline ends. This CDR3 is built from 15 residues. Per the germline V gene, CDR1 is DFQATT and CDR2 is SNEGSKA (reference sequence). The chain's CDR3 is CSASQGHGGQETQYF. The CDR3 DNA follows: TGCAGTGCTAGTCAAGGCCACGGCGGACAAGAGACCCAGTACTTC.

The gene calls are TRBV3-1 (or the pseudogene TRBV3-2) and TRBJ1-4; D call uncertain. Germline loops: CDR1 LGHDT, CDR2 YNNKEL (reference sequence). This CDR3 contains 18 residues. V lost 0 bases and J 7 bases, leaving 21 bases between the germline ends. The CDR3 sequence: CASSQEGSAGPVSEKLFF. CDR3 coding DNA: TGTGCCAGCAGCCAAGAGGGGTCAGCGGGCCCCGTTTCTGAAAAACTGTTTTTT.

The rearrangement uses TRBV4-1 and TRBJ1-3; the D gene is possibly TRBD1 (5 bases). In germline, CDR1 is MGHRA, CDR2 YSYEKL. V was cut by 8 bases and J by 4 bases, with 12 bases left in between. This CDR3 is 13 amino acids long. CDR3 region: CASSLGQGNTIYF. The CDR3 region has the DNA TGCGCCAGCTCCCTGGGGCAAGGAAACACCATATATTTT.

For this clone: The sample contains more than one DNA sequence encoding this CDR3. The chain combines TRBV6-5 with TRBJ1-3; D not certain. CDR1 is MNHEY, CDR2 SVGAGI, per germline. The CDR3 spans 16 residues. The V end was cut by 0 bases, the J end by 0 bases, with 9 bases between. The CDR3: CASSYSSSSSGNTIYF. Written as DNA, the CDR3 is TGTGCCAGCAGTTACTCGAGTAGTAGCTCTGGAAACACCATATATTTT.

J is TRBJ1-2 and V is TRBV3-1 (or the pseudogene TRBV3-2); D is undetermined. With 1 base removed from V and 3 bases from J, the gap between germline ends came to 9 bases. CDR1 and CDR2 from the germline V gene are LGHDT and YNNKEL (reference sequence). The CDR3 has 14 amino acids. CDR3 in amino acids: CASSQVVRDYGYTF. In DNA form, the CDR3 reads TGTGCCAGCAGCCAAGTAGTACGAGACTATGGCTACACCTTC.

V and J are TRBV5-1 and TRBJ1-1; 10 positions agree with TRBD1. CDR1 is SGHRS and CDR2 is YFSETQ in the germline V gene. Trimming removed 3 bases from V and 4 bases from J; junction bases left unmatched: 6. CDR3 size: 15 residues. DNA for the CDR3: TGCGCCAGCAGCTCCGACAGGGGGCCAGGCACTGAAGCTTTCTTT. Translation: CASSSDRGPGTEAFF.

In its sample, this clone was seen once. The chain links TRBV10-3 to TRBJ2-1; 16 bases agree with TRBD2. From germline, CDR1 is ENHRY and CDR2 SYGVKD. The CDR3 length is 16 residues. Losses at the gene ends were 6 bases for V and 4 bases for J; bases not matched to a gene: 3. The DNA of the CDR3 is TGTGCCATCAGATCGGGACTAGCGGGAGGGTACAATGAGCAGTTCTTC. Translated, it gives CAIRSGLAGGYNEQFF.

Details on this clone: Other DNA sequences from this sample encode an identical CDR3 as well. The V call is TRBV7-3, the J call TRBJ1-1, with 8 bases fitting TRBD1. Germline V gene sequence: CDR1 SGHTA, CDR2 FQGTGA. CDR3 size: 13 residues. V shed 6 bases, J shed 4 bases, and the junction held 4 bases outside the gene matches. CDR3 nucleotides: TGTGCCAGCAGTCCTACAGGGGGCACTGAAGCTTTCTTT. It specifies CASSPTGGTEAFF.

This clone came up a few times. The rearrangement links TRBV12-5 to TRBJ2-5, with unresolved D. Germline V CDR1 and CDR2: LGHNT, FRNRAP. CDR3 length: 11 amino acids. Trimming shortened V by 6 bases and J by 9 bases, and 11 bases separated the two germline ends. CDR3 residues: CASGLGLAQYF. CDR3 sequence (DNA): TGTGCTAGTGGGCTAGGTTTGGCCCAGTACTTC.